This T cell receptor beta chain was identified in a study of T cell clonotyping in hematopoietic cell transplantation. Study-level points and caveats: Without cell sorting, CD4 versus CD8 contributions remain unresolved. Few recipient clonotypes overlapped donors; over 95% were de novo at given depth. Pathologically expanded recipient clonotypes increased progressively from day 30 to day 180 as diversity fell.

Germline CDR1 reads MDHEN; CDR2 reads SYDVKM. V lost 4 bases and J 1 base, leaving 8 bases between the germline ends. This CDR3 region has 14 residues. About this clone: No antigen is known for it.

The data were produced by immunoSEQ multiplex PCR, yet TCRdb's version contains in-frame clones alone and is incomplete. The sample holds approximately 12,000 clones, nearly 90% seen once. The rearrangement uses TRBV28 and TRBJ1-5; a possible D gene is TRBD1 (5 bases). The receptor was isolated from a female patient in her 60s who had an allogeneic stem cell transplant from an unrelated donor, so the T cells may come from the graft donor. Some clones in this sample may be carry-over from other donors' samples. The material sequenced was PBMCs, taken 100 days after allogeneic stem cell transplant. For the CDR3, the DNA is TGTGCCAGCAGTTGGGACCTAAGCAATCAGCCCCAGCATTTT. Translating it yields CASSWDLSNQPQHF.